This T cell receptor (beta chain) was found in a study of blood T cell repertoires in COVID-19. Across the study: Whether acute or convalescent, the COVID-19 samples came from the United States, Italy and Spain.

Participant ages covered roughly 18 to 89 years across 20 to 30 US areas. The study assigned cohorts using participant-reported clinical history. All recovered Cohort 3 donors got two negative PCRs, got clearance, or saw symptom resolution. Germline V gene data show CDR1 as SGHDT and CDR2 as YYEEEE. This CDR3 comprises 13 residues. Trimming pared 4 bases from V and 11 bases from J, leaving 18 bases between. Generated by immunoSEQ multiplex PCR, the TCRdb table keeps only in-frame clones and is missing some. Counted here are around 450,000 clones, around 87% occurring once; the ten biggest clones make up 0.7%.

Sequencing input: PBMCs or T cells enriched from blood (not recorded which). This receptor was identified in a young woman who had recovered from COVID-19. The chain combines TRBV5-6 with TRBJ1-1; D may be TRBD1 (6 bases). Here the CDR3 DNA reads TGTGCCAGCAGCAATCAACAGGGCTTACGGGCTTTCTTT. As protein: CASSNQQGLRAFF.